The T cell receptor (beta chain) described here comes from a study of blood T cell repertoires in COVID-19. Across the study: Samples representing acute and convalescent COVID-19 were sourced from the United States, Italy and Spain.

Measured with immunoSEQ multiplex PCR; TCRdb has only the in-frame clones, and not every one. The sample shows about half a million clones, roughly nine tenths of them seen only once. This clone was recorded only once. V dropped 4 bases and J dropped 6; count of bases not matched to a gene: 8. CDR1 and CDR2 (germline): LNHDA, SQIVND (reference sequence). CDR3 size: 14 residues. The clonotype comes from a man younger than 35 with COVID-19, enrolled during active disease. The J gene is TRBJ1-1, the V gene TRBV19, with 7 bases fitting TRBD1. The sequenced sample consisted of peripheral blood. The CDR3 sequence is CASSTATGRPEAFF. The CDR3 region has the DNA TGTGCCAGTAGTACCGCGACAGGGCGGCCTGAAGCTTTCTTT.